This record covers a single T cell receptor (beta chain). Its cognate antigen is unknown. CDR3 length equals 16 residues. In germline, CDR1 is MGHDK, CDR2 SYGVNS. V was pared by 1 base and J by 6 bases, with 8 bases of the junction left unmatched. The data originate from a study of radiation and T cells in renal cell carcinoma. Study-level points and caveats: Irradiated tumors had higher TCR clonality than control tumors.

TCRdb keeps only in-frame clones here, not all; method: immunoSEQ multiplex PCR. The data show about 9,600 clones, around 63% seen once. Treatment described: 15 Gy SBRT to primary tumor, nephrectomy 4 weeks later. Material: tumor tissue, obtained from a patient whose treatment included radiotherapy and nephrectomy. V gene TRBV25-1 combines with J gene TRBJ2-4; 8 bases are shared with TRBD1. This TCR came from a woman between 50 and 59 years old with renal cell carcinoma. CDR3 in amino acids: CASSESDRGEVNIQYF. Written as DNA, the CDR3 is TGTGCCAGCAGTGAATCCGACAGGGGTGAGGTAAACATTCAGTACTTC.